Reported below is one T cell receptor beta chain. Per the original methods: Scientists estimated how many nucleated cells there were by amplifying reference gene primers. TCRdb's table, derived via immunoSEQ multiplex PCR, lists solely in-frame clones and lacks some. Clone size and the V and J calls come from that table; the DNA yielded D and trimming. The sample lists about 120,000 clones, about 84% occurring once. This sample is part of a study of blood T cell repertoires in COVID-19. Study-wide context: From T cells, B-cell-depleted T cells, or PBMCs came the material, which was cDNA or gDNA.

Trimming shortened V by 2 bases and J by 4 bases, and 3 bases separated the two germline ends. The germline V gene has CDR1 SGHNT and CDR2 YENEEA. This CDR3 has 12 amino acids. The clonotype was recovered from a man aged 55 to 69 with acute or convalescent COVID-19. The chain carries TRBV11-3 and TRBJ2-1, with D unresolved. Sequencing was carried out using peripheral blood. The CDR3 DNA is TGTGCCAGCAGCTTACAGTACAATGAGCAGTTCTTC. Protein sequence: CASSLQYNEQFF.